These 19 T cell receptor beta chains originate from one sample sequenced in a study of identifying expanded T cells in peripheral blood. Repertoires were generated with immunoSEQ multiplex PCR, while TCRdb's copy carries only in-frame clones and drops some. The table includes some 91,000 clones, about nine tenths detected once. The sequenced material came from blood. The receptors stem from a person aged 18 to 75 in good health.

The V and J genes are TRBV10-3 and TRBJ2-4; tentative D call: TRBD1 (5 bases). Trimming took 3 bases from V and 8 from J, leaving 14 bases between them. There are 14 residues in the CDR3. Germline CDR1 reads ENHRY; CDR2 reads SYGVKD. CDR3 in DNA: TGTGCCATCAGTGACCCGGGTGGGGCTTACATTCAGTACTTC. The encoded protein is CAISDPGGAYIQYF.

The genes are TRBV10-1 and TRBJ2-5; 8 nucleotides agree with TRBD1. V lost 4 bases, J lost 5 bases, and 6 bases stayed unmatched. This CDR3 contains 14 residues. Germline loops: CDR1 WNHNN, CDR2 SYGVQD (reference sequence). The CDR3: CASSAHRGLETQYF. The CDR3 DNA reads TGCGCCAGCAGTGCCCACAGGGGGTTGGAGACCCAGTACTTC.

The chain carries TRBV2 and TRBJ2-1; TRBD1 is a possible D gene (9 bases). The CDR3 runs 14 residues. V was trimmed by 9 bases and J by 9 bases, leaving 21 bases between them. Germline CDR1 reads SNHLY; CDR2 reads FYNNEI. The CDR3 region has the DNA TGTGCCAGTAGCGGGACAGGGTATCCTCCTGAGCAGTTCTTC. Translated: CASSGTGYPPEQFF.

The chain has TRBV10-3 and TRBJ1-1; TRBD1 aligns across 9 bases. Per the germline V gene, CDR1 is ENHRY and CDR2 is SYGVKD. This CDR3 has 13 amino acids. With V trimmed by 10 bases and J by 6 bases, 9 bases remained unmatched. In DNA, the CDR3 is TGTGCCACCATCGGGACAGGGCCCTCTGAAGCTTTCTTT. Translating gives CATIGTGPSEAFF.

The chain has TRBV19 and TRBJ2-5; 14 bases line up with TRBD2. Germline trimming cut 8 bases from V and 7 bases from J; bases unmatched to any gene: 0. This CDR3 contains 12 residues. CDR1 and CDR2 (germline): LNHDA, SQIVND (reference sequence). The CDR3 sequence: CASGTSGRTQYF. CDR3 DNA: TGTGCCAGTGGGACTAGCGGGAGGACCCAGTACTTC.

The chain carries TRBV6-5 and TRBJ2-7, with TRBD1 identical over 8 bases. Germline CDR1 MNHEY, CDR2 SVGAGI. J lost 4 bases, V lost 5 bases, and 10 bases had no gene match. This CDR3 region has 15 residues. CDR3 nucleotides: TGTGCCAGCAGTCGAGAGGCAGGGGGCGCTTACGAGCAGTACTTC. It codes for CASSREAGGAYEQYF.

The CDR3 DNA reads TGTGCCAGCAGCTCCATGCTTAGGGGTGGAGAGCAGTACTTC. Protein sequence: CASSSMLRGGEQYF. The gene calls are TRBV11-2 and TRBJ2-7; D is possibly TRBD1 (5 bases). Germline assignment: CDR1 SGHAT and CDR2 FQNNGV. This CDR3 contains 14 residues. Trimming stripped 4 bases from V and 7 bases from J, with 17 bases between.

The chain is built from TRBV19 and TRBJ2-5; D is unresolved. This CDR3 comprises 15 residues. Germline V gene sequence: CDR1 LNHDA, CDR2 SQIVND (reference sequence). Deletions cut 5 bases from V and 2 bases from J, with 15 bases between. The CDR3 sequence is CASSPGLGIQETQYF. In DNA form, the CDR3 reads TGTGCCAGTAGTCCCGGTCTGGGGATACAAGAGACCCAGTACTTC.

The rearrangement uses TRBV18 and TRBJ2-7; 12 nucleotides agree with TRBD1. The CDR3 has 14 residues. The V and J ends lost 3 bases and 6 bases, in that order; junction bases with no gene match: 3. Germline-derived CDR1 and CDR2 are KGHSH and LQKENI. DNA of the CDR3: TGTGCCAGCTCACCGGGACAGGGGGCGCCCGAGCAGTACTTC. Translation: CASSPGQGAPEQYF.

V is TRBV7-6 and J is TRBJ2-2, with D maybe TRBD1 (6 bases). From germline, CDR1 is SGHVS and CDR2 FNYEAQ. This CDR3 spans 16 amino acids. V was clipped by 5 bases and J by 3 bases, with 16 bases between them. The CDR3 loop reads CASSLQDRDHTGELFF. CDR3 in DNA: TGTGCCAGCAGCCTTCAGGACAGAGACCACACCGGGGAGCTGTTTTTT.

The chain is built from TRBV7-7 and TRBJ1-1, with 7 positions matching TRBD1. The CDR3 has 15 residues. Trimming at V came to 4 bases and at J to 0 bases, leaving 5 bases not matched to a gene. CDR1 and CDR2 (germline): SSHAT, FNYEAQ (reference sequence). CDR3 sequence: CASSSAGGLNTEAFF. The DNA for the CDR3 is TGTGCCAGCAGCTCGGCAGGGGGATTGAACACTGAAGCTTTCTTT.

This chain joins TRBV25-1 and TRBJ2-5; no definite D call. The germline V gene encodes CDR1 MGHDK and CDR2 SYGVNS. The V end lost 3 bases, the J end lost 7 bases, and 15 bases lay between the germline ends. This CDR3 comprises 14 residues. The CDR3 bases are TGTGCCAGCAGTGAGCCGGGTAGTATACTGACCCAGTACTTC. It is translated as CASSEPGSILTQYF.

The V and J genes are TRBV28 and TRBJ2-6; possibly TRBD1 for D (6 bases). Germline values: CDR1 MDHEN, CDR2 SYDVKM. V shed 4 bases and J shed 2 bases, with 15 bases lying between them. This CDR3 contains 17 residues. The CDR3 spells CASSSGQTTAGANVLTF. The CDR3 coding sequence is TGTGCCAGCAGTTCCGGACAGACCACGGCTGGGGCCAACGTCCTGACTTTC.

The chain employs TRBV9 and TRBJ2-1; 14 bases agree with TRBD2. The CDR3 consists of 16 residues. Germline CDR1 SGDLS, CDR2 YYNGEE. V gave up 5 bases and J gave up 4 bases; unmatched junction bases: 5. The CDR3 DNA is TGTGCCAGCAGTGGGAGACTAGCGGGGGGGTACAATGAGCAGTTCTTC. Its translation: CASSGRLAGGYNEQFF.

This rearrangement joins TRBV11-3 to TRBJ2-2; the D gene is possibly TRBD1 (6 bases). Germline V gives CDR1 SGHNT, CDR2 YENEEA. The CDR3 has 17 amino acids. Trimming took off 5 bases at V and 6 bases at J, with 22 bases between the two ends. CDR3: CASSPSPWTETSGELFF. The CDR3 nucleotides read TGTGCCAGCAGCCCCTCCCCCTGGACAGAAACGTCCGGGGAGCTGTTTTTT.

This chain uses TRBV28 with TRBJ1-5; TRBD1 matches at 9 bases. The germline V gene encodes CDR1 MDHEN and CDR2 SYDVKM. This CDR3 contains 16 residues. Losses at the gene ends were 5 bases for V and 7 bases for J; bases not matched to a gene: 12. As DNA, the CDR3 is TGTGCCAGCAGTCCTAGGACAGGGGCCTTAGGGCAGCCCCAGCATTTT. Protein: CASSPRTGALGQPQHF.

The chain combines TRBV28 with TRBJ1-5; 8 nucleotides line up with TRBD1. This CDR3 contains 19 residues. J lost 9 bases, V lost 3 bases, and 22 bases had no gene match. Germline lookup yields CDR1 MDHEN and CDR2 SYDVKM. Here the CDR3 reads CASSLASLLGTGSVGPQHF. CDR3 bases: TGTGCCAGCAGTTTGGCTTCTCTCCTCGGGACAGGCTCCGTTGGGCCCCAGCATTTT.

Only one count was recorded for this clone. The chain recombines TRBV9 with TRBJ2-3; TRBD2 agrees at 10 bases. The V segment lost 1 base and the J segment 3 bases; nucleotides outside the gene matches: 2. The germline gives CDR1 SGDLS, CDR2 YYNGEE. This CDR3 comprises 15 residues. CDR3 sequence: CASSVSAGGTDTQYF. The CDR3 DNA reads TGTGCCAGCAGCGTATCAGCGGGGGGGACAGATACGCAGTATTTT.

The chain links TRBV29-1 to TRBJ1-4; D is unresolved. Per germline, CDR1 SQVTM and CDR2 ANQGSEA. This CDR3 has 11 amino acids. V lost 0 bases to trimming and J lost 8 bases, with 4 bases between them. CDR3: CSVEEGEKLFF. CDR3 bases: TGCAGCGTTGAAGAGGGGGAAAAACTGTTTTTT.